The following is a T cell receptor (beta chain) sequence with its context. Its specific antigen is unknown. One base away there is no much larger clone; base qualities are not given. CDR1 SQVTM and CDR2 ANQGSEA were looked up in the germline V gene. There are 11 amino acids in the CDR3, from cysteine to phenylalanine inclusive. Only the CDR3 DNA is retained, 33 bases long and in frame from the first base. Deletion took 6 bases off V and 3 bases off J, with a span of 8 bases between the germline ends. These data belong to a study of T cell repertoires in cytomegalovirus infection (dated by TCRdb to about 2019). Study-level background: Alongside well-studied HLA-B-restricted epitopes, the peptide stimulations were aimed at recently identified HLA-C-restricted CMV epitopes, whose presentation resists viral immunomodulation. Because public TCR beta signatures pointed to carriage of CMV infection together with the matching HLA type, the HLA type of each donor mattered for the analysis. Results the study describes overall, beyond this receptor: The ex vivo response was dominated by HLA-C-restricted CMV-specific TCR beta clonotypes, which also provided the single most frequent clonotype in two of eight donors. In both this cohort and an independent cohort of some 350 donors, the cumulative frequency of public TCR beta family members distinguished carriers of CMV infection plus the relevant HLA type.

The intended sense of this specimen's treatment or condition label: in vitro stimulation with specific CMV peptide epitopes to enrich CMV-specific T cells. Sequencing relied on an Illumina HiSeq 1500. Using fastp trimming at Q25 and MiXCR clonotype assembly, TCRdb reanalyzed the public sequencing data and kept in-frame beta chains. CDR3 protein sequences are deduplicated, and each keeps its most common genes and DNA. Across this sample there are around 430,000 distinct CDR3 sequences, with approximately 46% seen only once. About 45% of the sample rests with the top ten. The chain was built from TRBV29-1 and TRBJ1-1; confidence is insufficient to name the D gene. This sequence originates from a human donor in good health (CMV status not recorded). Some clones in this sample may be carry-over from other donors' samples. Sample: cultured PBMCs, taken from culture after CMV antigen stimulation. In nucleotide form, the sequence is TGCAGCGTCTACGACGACACTGAAGCTTTCTTT. Protein translation: CSVYDDTEAFF.